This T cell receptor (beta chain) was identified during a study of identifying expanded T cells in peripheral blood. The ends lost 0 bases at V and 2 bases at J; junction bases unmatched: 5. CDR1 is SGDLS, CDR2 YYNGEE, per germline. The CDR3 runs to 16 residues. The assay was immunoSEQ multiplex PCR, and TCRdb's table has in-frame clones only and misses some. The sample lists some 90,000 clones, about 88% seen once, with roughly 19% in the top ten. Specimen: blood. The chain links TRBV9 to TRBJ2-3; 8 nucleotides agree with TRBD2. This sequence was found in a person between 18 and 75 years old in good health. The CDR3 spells CASSVGSGGLTDTQYF. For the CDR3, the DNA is TGTGCCAGCAGCGTAGGGAGCGGGGGCCTCACAGATACGCAGTATTTT.